These 2 T cell receptor beta chains were all obtained from the same sample, sequenced in a study of graft-versus-host responses after intestinal transplantation. Sequencing used immunoSEQ multiplex PCR; TCRdb keeps in-frame clones, though not all of them. The sample carries under 100,000 clones, 80% to 95% recorded once. The starting material was PBMCs, obtained roughly 410 days after intestinal transplant. All receptors derive from a human patient who received an intestinal transplant, so some T cells may come from the graft donor.

The CDR3 coding sequence is TGCGCCAGCAGGAAAGCCTACGAGCAGTACTTC. Its protein product is CASRKAYEQYF. The chain joins TRBV5-1 to TRBJ2-7; D remains ambiguous. CDR1 is SGHRS and CDR2 is YFSETQ in the germline V gene. CDR3 size: 11 residues. V was pared by 5 bases and J by 2 bases, with 5 bases between. Together with reference TRBV5-1 and TRBJ2-7, the CDR3 gives the full variable domain: KAGVTQTPRYLIKTRGQQVTLSCSPISGHRSVSWYQQTPGQGLQFLFEYFSETQRNKGNFPGRFSGRQFSNSRSEMNVSTLELGDSALYLCASRKAYEQYFGPGTRLTVT.

The chain couples TRBV5-1 to TRBJ2-2, with 7 bases aligning to TRBD2. Germline V lookup: CDR1 SGHRS, CDR2 YFSETQ. This CDR3 spans 15 amino acids. Trimming at V came to 0 bases and at J to 5 bases, leaving 4 bases not matched to a gene. Here the CDR3 reads CASSLVAGETGELFF. CDR3 bases: TGCGCCAGCAGCTTGGTGGCGGGGGAGACCGGGGAGCTGTTTTTT.